The clone carrying this T cell receptor beta chain was observed many times. As yet, its antigen is unknown. The data are from a study of T cell repertoires in cytomegalovirus infection. Notes on the study in general: The study found HLA-C-restricted CMV-specific TCR beta clonotypes dominating the ex vivo response.

Via MiXCR, TCRdb re-called the reads, giving one row per CDR3 protein. The sample lists nearly 550,000 distinct CDR3 sequences, approximately 15% seen once, with about 24% in the top ten. CDR1 is MDHEN and CDR2 is SYDVKM in the germline V gene. V shed 6 bases and J shed 4 bases, with 19 bases lying between them. The CDR3 consists of 15 residues. The chain joins TRBV28 to TRBJ2-7, with unresolved D. The sequence came from a human donor in good health (CMV status not recorded). Some clones in this sample may be carry-over from other donors' samples. The sample taken for sequencing was CD8+ T cells from PBMCs. DNA of the CDR3: TGTGCCAGCAGCCCCTTCACGACATTATGGTACGAGCAGTACTTC. This sequence encodes CASSPFTTLWYEQYF.